The 7 T cell receptor beta chains below all came from one sample that was sequenced in a study of read filtering for tumor transcriptome and immune sequencing. Molecular barcoded adaptors covering alpha/delta and beta/gamma chains were used on roughly 400 ng RNA. TCRdb re-derived calls from the reads in MiXCR, one entry per CDR3 protein. The repertoire holds roughly 90,000 distinct CDR3 sequences, roughly 21% seen once, with roughly an eighth in the top ten. Specimen: a population of CD138-negative cells sorted from bone marrow. These receptors all stem from a donor at least 40 years old with multiple myeloma.

Ten or more counts support this clonotype. V and J are TRBV20-1 and TRBJ1-2, with D unclear. The germline gives CDR1 DFQATT, CDR2 SNEGSKA (reference sequence). There are 15 residues in the CDR3. V was trimmed by 3 bases and J by 4 bases, leaving 18 bases between them. The CDR3 bases are TGCAGTGCTAGCCTCCCCCGGGGAGGCGGCTATGGCTACACCTTC. Protein: CSASLPRGGGYGYTF.

This clonotype showed up many times. The chain employs TRBV12-3 or TRBV12-4 and TRBJ2-4; no firm D call. Trimming took off 4 bases at V and 8 bases at J, with 18 bases between the two ends. The CDR3 has 15 amino acids. CDR3 nucleotides: TGTGCCAGCAGTTGGGATATCCGGACGAGTGACATTCAGTACTTC. It specifies CASSWDIRTSDIQYF.

Ten or more counts support this clonotype. The chain has TRBV5-1 and TRBJ2-3; 8 bases fit TRBD1. The CDR3 runs 14 residues. Trimming removed 4 bases from V and 3 bases from J; junction bases left unmatched: 4. In germline, CDR1 is SGHRS, CDR2 YFSETQ. The CDR3 here is CASSGDRGTDTQYF. The CDR3 coding sequence is TGCGCCAGCAGCGGAGACAGGGGAACAGATACGCAGTATTTT.

The chain is built from TRBV6-2 or TRBV6-3 and TRBJ2-7; D may be TRBD2 (5 bases). V lost 5 bases, J lost 7 bases, and 18 bases lay in between. Germline V gives CDR1 MNHEY, CDR2 SVGEGT. This CDR3 is built from 14 residues. CDR3 DNA sequence: TGTGCCAGCAGTCTTTCAGAGGGTTTGAGGGAGCAGTACTTC. Protein product: CASSLSEGLREQYF.

This clonotype was seen once. The CDR3 sequence: CASSAQRAVTEAFF. The CDR3 region has the DNA TGTGCCAGCAGTGCTCAGAGGGCTGTCACTGAAGCTTTCTTT. V and J are TRBV2 and TRBJ1-1, with unresolved D. Germline V CDR1 and CDR2: SNHLY, FYNNEI. The V end was cut by 4 bases, the J end by 4 bases, with 13 bases between. This CDR3 contains 14 residues.

In its sample, this clonotype was seen many times. V usage is TRBV4-1 and J usage is TRBJ2-3; tentatively, D is TRBD1 or TRBD2 (5 bases each). The germline V gene has CDR1 MGHRA and CDR2 YSYEKL. V lost 2 bases and J 4 bases, leaving 13 bases between the germline ends. The CDR3 length is 15 residues. In DNA, the CDR3 is TGCGCCAGCAGCCAATTCAGGGAGAGAGCAGATACGCAGTATTTT. Protein: CASSQFRERADTQYF.

The chain employs TRBV29-1 and TRBJ2-1; possible D gene TRBD2, 5 bases. The CDR3 contains 14 residues. Per the germline V gene, CDR1 is SQVTM and CDR2 is ANQGSEA. CDR3 in DNA: TGCACCGTCGAAAGCCGGAGGTCCTACAATGAGCAGTTCTTC. It codes for CTVESRRSYNEQFF.